The 9 T cell receptor beta chains below come from one sample, sequenced in a study of beta chain features in type 1 diabetes. Study-wide findings and caveats: Patients with Type 1 diabetes showed moderately but significantly shorter TCRB CDR3s in all four CD4+ subsets.

The study reverse transcribed the entire isolated RNA, so it sequenced expressed TCRB transcripts. Repertoires were generated with immunoSEQ multiplex PCR, while TCRdb's copy carries only in-frame clones and drops some. The sample shows a few hundred thousand clones, approximately 12% of them seen only once. These receptors lack a known antigen. Sequenced: naive CD4+ T cells from blood. All receptors come from a woman aged 18-30 years with type 1 diabetes.

This clone was seen more than once but under ten times. V usage is TRBV7-2 and J usage is TRBJ2-7; D is possibly TRBD2 (5 bases). V lost 4 bases, J lost 7 bases, and 8 bases lay in between. The germline gives CDR1 SGHTA, CDR2 FQGNSA. The CDR3 covers 11 residues. CDR3 protein: CASSSGWEQYF. CDR3 DNA sequence: TGTGCCAGCAGCTCGGGGTGGGAGCAGTACTTC.

The table lists this clone with a few counts. The chain combines TRBV4-2 with TRBJ2-5, with 9 nucleotides matching TRBD2. The trim removed 9 bases at V and 4 bases at J, leaving 9 bases unmatched. This CDR3 has 14 amino acids. Germline CDR1 reads LGHNA; CDR2 reads YNFKEQ. CDR3 sequence (DNA): TGTGCCAGTGCCGGCGGGAGGGTAGGAGAGACCCAGTACTTC. It encodes CASAGGRVGETQYF.

This clone showed up just a few times. The chain uses TRBV25-1 and TRBJ2-2, with D perhaps TRBD1 (5 bases). Trimming took 10 bases from V and 3 from J, leaving 9 bases between them. The CDR3 is 12 residues long. Germline assignment: CDR1 MGHDK and CDR2 SYGVNS. The CDR3 DNA reads TGTGCCACAATACAGGACACCGGGGAGCTGTTTTTT. It is translated as CATIQDTGELFF.

In this sample, this clone turned up a few times. The chain couples TRBV11-2 to TRBJ2-3; unclear D gene. This CDR3 spans 14 amino acids. With 3 bases removed from V and 1 base from J, the gap between germline ends came to 8 bases. CDR1 is SGHAT, CDR2 FQNNGV, per germline. CDR3 in amino acids: CASSFSSGTDTQYF. CDR3 coding DNA: TGTGCCAGCAGCTTTAGTAGTGGCACAGATACGCAGTATTTT.

This clone was seen a few times. V and J are TRBV5-4 and TRBJ2-3, with D possibly being TRBD1 (5 bases). Trimming took off 1 base at V and 1 base at J, with 10 bases between the two ends. CDR1 is SGHNT and CDR2 is YYREEE in the germline V gene (reference sequence). The CDR3 length is 15 residues. The CDR3 nucleotides are TGTGCCAGCAGCTTGATAGGGGCGGGCACAGATACGCAGTATTTT. Translation: CASSLIGAGTDTQYF. The full variable domain, completed using reference TRBV5-4 and TRBJ2-3, is ETGVTQSPTHLIKTRGQQVTLRCSSQSGHNTVSWYQQALGQGPQFIFQYYREEENGRGNFPPRFSGLQFPNYSSELNVNALELDDSALYLCASSLIGAGTDTQYFGPGTRLTVL.

A few counts support this clone. This chain links TRBV28 with TRBJ1-4; 7 bases are a match to TRBD1. CDR1 is MDHEN and CDR2 is SYDVKM in the germline V gene. CDR3 size: 16 residues. Trimming removed 6 bases from V and 8 bases from J; junction bases left unmatched: 15. DNA for the CDR3: TGTGCCAGCAGCCCAAAAGACAGGGCCCTTTGGGAAAAACTGTTTTTT. Its protein product is CASSPKDRALWEKLFF. Full variable domain (outside the CDR3, taken from reference TRBV28 and TRBJ1-4): DVKVTQSSRYLVKRTGEKVFLECVQDMDHENMFWYRQDPGLGLRLIYFSYDVKMKEKGDIPEGYSVSREKKERFSLILESASTNQTSMYLCASSPKDRALWEKLFFGSGTQLSVL.

This clone has only a few counts. The V and J genes are TRBV5-8 and TRBJ2-3; no reliable D call. Germline values: CDR1 SGHTS, CDR2 YDEGEE. The CDR3 totals 15 residues. The ends were cut back, 2 bases at V and 4 bases at J, with 14 bases in the middle. This chain's CDR3 is CASSLQSAVPDTQYF. DNA of the CDR3: TGTGCCAGCAGCTTACAGTCCGCAGTACCAGATACGCAGTATTTT.

V gene TRBV28 combines with J gene TRBJ2-3; 10 nucleotides line up with TRBD2. CDR1 is MDHEN, CDR2 SYDVKM, per germline. Trimming at V came to 6 bases and at J to 2 bases, leaving 11 bases not matched to a gene. This CDR3 has 17 residues. This CDR3 reads CASRSFGLAANTDTQYF. As DNA, the CDR3 is TGTGCCAGCAGGTCGTTCGGACTAGCGGCTAACACAGATACGCAGTATTTT.

The count of this clone is one. The rearrangement uses TRBV27 and TRBJ1-2; D ambiguous. Between the trimmed V and J ends, which lost 6 bases and 0 bases, there was a span of 8 bases. CDR1 MNHEY and CDR2 SMNVEV come from the germline V gene (reference sequence). The length of the CDR3 is 13 residues. CDR3 loop: CASRSGTNYGYTF. CDR3 DNA: TGTGCCAGCAGATCCGGGACTAACTATGGCTACACCTTC.